Below are 21 T cell receptor beta chains sequenced from a single sample in a study of T cell repertoires in cytomegalovirus infection. Via MiXCR, TCRdb re-called the reads, giving one row per CDR3 protein. The repertoire has around 300,000 distinct CDR3 sequences, roughly 26% of them found once; the top ten carry approximately 15%. The sequenced material came from PBMCs. Receptors were obtained from a human donor in good health (CMV status not recorded). Some clones in this sample may be carry-over from other donors' samples.

The rearrangement joins TRBV28 to TRBJ2-1; TRBD2 agrees at 10 bases. This CDR3 has 17 residues. V lost 5 bases and J lost 4; bases outside the gene matches: 11. Looked up from germline, CDR1 is MDHEN and CDR2 is SYDVKM. Here the CDR3 reads CASSPRGSGRGYNEQFF. The CDR3 DNA reads as TGTGCCAGCAGTCCCCGGGGAAGCGGGAGGGGATACAATGAGCAGTTCTTC.

This chain links TRBV12-3 or TRBV12-4 with TRBJ1-1; D call uncertain. The CDR3 has 13 amino acids. V lost 0 bases to trimming and J lost 1 base, with 3 bases between them. As DNA, the CDR3 is TGTGCCAGCAGTTTAGCCTGGAACACTGAAGCTTTCTTT. Translated, it gives CASSLAWNTEAFF.

In the case of this clonotype: A much larger clone differs from this one at a single base, so this may be a read error. The chain carries TRBV28 and TRBJ2-5, with D hard to call. Per germline, CDR1 MDHEN and CDR2 SYDVKM. There are 13 residues in the CDR3. Trimming removed 10 bases at V and 4 bases at J, with 16 bases between. The CDR3 spells CANGSIGVETQYF. The CDR3, as DNA: TGTGCCAACGGATCGATTGGGGTAGAGACCCAGTACTTC.

This clonotype was observed many times. J is TRBJ2-2 and V is TRBV7-6; 10 nucleotides match TRBD2. J was trimmed by 2 bases and V by 4 bases; bases with no gene match: 4. The CDR3 spans 16 residues. Germline V gives CDR1 SGHVS, CDR2 FNYEAQ. The CDR3 loop reads CASSSQLAGNTGELFF. The CDR3, as DNA: TGTGCCAGCAGCTCCCAACTAGCGGGAAACACCGGGGAGCTGTTTTTT.

The V gene is TRBV29-1, the J gene TRBJ1-2; 8 bases fit TRBD1. This CDR3 is 13 amino acids long. Germline V lookup: CDR1 SQVTM, CDR2 ANQGSEA. V shed 7 bases and J 2 bases; nucleotides not matched to a gene: 6. The CDR3 nucleotides read TGCAGCGCTGCGACAGGGGCCAACTATGGCTACACCTTC. It translates to CSAATGANYGYTF.

The rearrangement joins TRBV11-2 to TRBJ2-1; D unclear. The CDR3 is 13 residues long. CDR1 and CDR2 (germline): SGHAT, FQNNGV. V was cut by 5 bases and J by 7 bases, with 12 bases left in between. CDR3 loop: CASSMIGRNEQFF. The CDR3 nucleotides are TGTGCCAGCAGCATGATAGGCCGGAATGAGCAGTTCTTC.

As concerns this clonotype: The germline gene is not matched at one end of the junction; a read error may be the cause. V is TRBV28 and J is TRBJ2-6; D is perhaps TRBD1 (6 bases). The CDR3 is made up of 15 amino acids. Germline values: CDR1 MDHEN, CDR2 SYDVKM. The CDR3 DNA follows: TGTGCCAGCAGTTCGACAGGTGAAGGGGTCAACGTCCTGACTTTC. This encodes CASSSTGEGVNVLTF.

This clonotype was recorded a few times. The V call is TRBV10-3, the J call TRBJ2-2; 7 bases match TRBD2. The CDR3 sequence is 13 residues long. Germline lookup yields CDR1 ENHRY and CDR2 SYGVKD. The V segment lost 8 bases and the J segment 6 bases; nucleotides outside the gene matches: 6. The CDR3 region has the DNA TGTGCCATCGTGGGGAGGGCCGCCGGGGAGCTGTTTTTT. The encoded protein is CAIVGRAAGELFF.

This clonotype was counted only a few times. The rearrangement joins TRBV6-1 to TRBJ2-5, with TRBD1 identical over 10 bases. V dropped 3 bases and J dropped 3; count of bases not matched to a gene: 1. The CDR3 sequence is 14 residues long. Germline CDR1 MNHNS, CDR2 SASEGT. The CDR3 is CASSEGTGEETQYF. CDR3 sequence (DNA): TGTGCCAGCAGTGAGGGGACAGGGGAAGAGACCCAGTACTTC.

The chain combines TRBV29-1 with TRBJ2-5; 8 bases align to TRBD1. With 6 bases clipped from V and 4 bases from J, the junction kept 7 bases outside the gene matches. The germline gives CDR1 SQVTM, CDR2 ANQGSEA. The CDR3 is 13 residues long. Here the CDR3 reads CSVTGGSSETQYF. The CDR3, as DNA: TGCAGCGTCACAGGGGGATCCTCAGAGACCCAGTACTTC.

This clonotype was observed a few times. J is TRBJ1-3 and V is TRBV19; D is ambiguous. The CDR3 covers 14 residues. In germline, CDR1 is LNHDA, CDR2 SQIVND (reference sequence). Trimming removed 7 bases from V and 0 bases from J, with 10 bases in between. The CDR3, as DNA: TGTGCCAGTAAGGAACATAACTCTGGAAACACCATATATTTT. It specifies CASKEHNSGNTIYF.

This clonotype was observed many times. The rearrangement joins TRBV7-2 to TRBJ2-3; D possibly matches TRBD1 or TRBD2 (5 bases each). This CDR3 comprises 13 residues. Germline V gives CDR1 SGHTA, CDR2 FQGNSA. The ends were cut back, 4 bases at V and 4 bases at J, with 9 bases in the middle. The CDR3 is CASSSQGADTQYF. The CDR3 DNA reads as TGTGCCAGCAGCTCCCAGGGAGCAGATACGCAGTATTTT. The full variable domain, rest sourced from reference TRBV7-2 and TRBJ2-3, is GAGVSQSPSNKVTEKGKDVELRCDPISGHTALYWYRQSLGQGLEFLIYFQGNSAPDKSGLPSDRFSAERTGGSVSTLTIQRTQQEDSAVYLCASSSQGADTQYFGPGTRLTVL.

The J gene is TRBJ2-5, the V gene TRBV11-2; 7 bases align to TRBD1. V lost 5 bases to trimming and J lost 4 bases; unmatched junction nucleotides: 7. The length of the CDR3 is 14 residues. Germline values: CDR1 SGHAT, CDR2 FQNNGV. CDR3 sequence reads: CASSLSTGPETQYF. In DNA, the CDR3 is TGTGCCAGCAGCCTCTCGACAGGGCCAGAGACCCAGTACTTC.

In this sample, this clonotype turned up many times. The chain recombines TRBV12-3 or TRBV12-4 with TRBJ2-5; D is perhaps TRBD1 or TRBD2 (5 bases each). CDR3 length equals 14 residues. V shed 1 base and J shed 4 bases, with 10 bases lying between them. The CDR3 sequence is CASSLGAGRETQYF. CDR3 nucleotides: TGTGCCAGCAGTTTAGGGGCAGGGAGAGAGACCCAGTACTTC.

This clonotype has only one observation. This chain uses TRBV12-3 or TRBV12-4 with TRBJ1-6, with 7 bases aligning to TRBD1. The J segment lost 7 bases and the V segment lost 4 bases, leaving 7 bases of the junction unmatched. CDR3 length: 15 amino acids. CDR3 bases: TGTGCCAGCAGTTCCGGGGACAGAGTAAATTCACCCCTCCACTTT. It is translated as CASSSGDRVNSPLHF.

This clonotype occurred a few times. The chain employs TRBV12-3 or TRBV12-4 and TRBJ2-1, with 11 bases fitting TRBD2. This CDR3 region has 15 residues. Unmatched junction bases numbered 8, after V lost 7 bases and J lost 6 bases. CDR3 loop: CASTPLGTSGNEQFF. Here the CDR3 DNA reads TGTGCCAGCACCCCCCTCGGGACTAGCGGCAATGAGCAGTTCTTC.

This clonotype has a count of ten or more. The chain combines TRBV19 with TRBJ1-2, with D possibly matching TRBD1 (6 bases). This CDR3 region has 14 residues. Germline V CDR1 and CDR2: LNHDA, SQIVND (reference sequence). V lost 4 bases and J 2 bases, leaving 11 bases between the germline ends. In DNA form, the CDR3 reads TGTGCCAGTAGTAGGACAGCGAAAAACTATGGCTACACCTTC. It codes for CASSRTAKNYGYTF. The full variable domain, its missing parts supplied by reference TRBV19 and TRBJ1-2, is DGGITQSPKYLFRKEGQNVTLSCEQNLNHDAMYWYRQDPGQGLRLIYYSQIVNDFQKGDIAEGYSVSREKKESFPLTVTSAQKNPTAFYLCASSRTAKNYGYTFGSGTRLTVV.

This chain links TRBV7-2 with TRBJ2-1; D gene ambiguous. Germline V gene sequence: CDR1 SGHTA, CDR2 FQGNSA. V lost 8 bases to trimming and J lost 0 bases, with 8 bases between them. The CDR3 is made up of 13 amino acids. The CDR3 protein is CASGVSSYNEQFF. CDR3 DNA sequence: TGTGCCAGCGGCGTGAGCTCCTACAATGAGCAGTTCTTC. The full variable domain, rest sourced from reference TRBV7-2 and TRBJ2-1, is GAGVSQSPSNKVTEKGKDVELRCDPISGHTALYWYRQSLGQGLEFLIYFQGNSAPDKSGLPSDRFSAERTGGSVSTLTIQRTQQEDSAVYLCASGVSSYNEQFFGPGTRLTVL.

In this sample, this clonotype turned up a few times. The rearrangement joins TRBV20-1 to TRBJ1-2; 8 bases map to TRBD1. Trimming took 3 bases from V and 4 from J; bases not matched to a gene: 4. Germline V CDR1 and CDR2: DFQATT, SNEGSKA (reference sequence). The CDR3 is made up of 13 amino acids. CDR3 bases: TGCAGTGCTAGCCCAGGGGGCGGCTATGGCTACACCTTC. This gives the protein CSASPGGGYGYTF.

This clonotype was counted at least ten times. The chain couples TRBV7-8 to TRBJ2-1; D is ambiguous. The CDR3 extends over 13 amino acids. V lost 2 bases, J lost 6 bases, and 8 bases lay in between. CDR1 SGHVS and CDR2 FQNEAQ come from the germline V gene. CDR3 sequence: CASSLTSINEQFF. For the CDR3, the DNA is TGTGCCAGCAGCTTAACTTCAATCAATGAGCAGTTCTTC.

The chain carries TRBV7-2 and TRBJ2-1, with 13 bases matching TRBD2. Germline CDR1 reads SGHTA; CDR2 reads FQGNSA. The J segment lost 12 bases and the V segment lost 1 base, leaving 6 bases of the junction unmatched. This CDR3 contains 15 residues. CDR3 sequence reads: CASSLELAGGPGQFF. The CDR3 region has the DNA TGTGCCAGCAGCTTAGAACTAGCGGGAGGGCCGGGGCAGTTCTTC.